This is a list of T cell receptor beta chains from one sample in a study of blood T cell repertoires in COVID-19. Measured with immunoSEQ multiplex PCR; TCRdb has only the in-frame clones, and not every one. The sample carries 200,000 to 250,000 clones, around 81% recorded once. Sequenced input: peripheral blood. The receptor set was obtained from a woman aged 60-70 years with active or convalescent COVID-19. Both conserved end residues are part of each CDR3. The order of the fields is clone size, D gene, J gene, V gene, CDR3 protein, CDR3 DNA. D genes are given only for firm matches. Clone sizes are given selectively: once, few, many, or a class where the clone is expanded.

>NA|TRBD1|TRBJ1-2|TRBV5-5
CASSPGQGRTDGYTF
TGTGCCAGCAGCCCCGGACAGGGAAGGACAGATGGCTACACCTTC
>NA|NA|TRBJ2-1|TRBV20-1
CSASKRRDSYNEQFF
TGCAGTGCTAGTAAGCGGAGAGACTCCTACAATGAGCAGTTCTTC
>NA|NA|TRBJ1-1|TRBV7-9
CASSLGQGTEAFF
TGTGCCAGCAGCTTAGGGCAGGGCACTGAAGCTTTCTTT
>NA|TRBD1|TRBJ1-2|TRBV19
CASSIGDRGGGYTF
TGTGCCAGTAGTATAGGGGACAGGGGAGGTGGCTACACCTTC
>once|TRBD1|TRBJ2-5|TRBV3-1/TRBV3-2
CASSQDSPGQGRETQYF
TGTGCCAGCAGCCAAGATTCCCCGGGACAGGGAAGGGAGACCCAGTACTTC
>NA|TRBD2|TRBJ2-3|TRBV2
CASSPMRGGDTQYF
TGTGCCAGCAGTCCCATGCGGGGGGGAGATACGCAGTATTTT
>NA|NA|TRBJ2-1|TRBV18
CASSRAGAGAFYNEQFF
TGTGCCAGCTCACGAGCAGGGGCGGGGGCCTTCTACAATGAGCAGTTCTTC
>NA|NA|TRBJ2-2|TRBV15
CATSRARGSYTGELFF
TGTGCCACCAGCAGAGCCCGCGGGTCATACACCGGGGAGCTGTTTTTT
>NA|TRBD2|TRBJ2-3|TRBV29-1
CSVDQKAGAYTDTQYF
TGCAGCGTTGACCAAAAGGCGGGAGCCTACACAGATACGCAGTATTTT
>NA|TRBD1|TRBJ1-2|TRBV10-3
CAISGTVANYGYTF
TGTGCCATCAGCGGGACAGTGGCTAACTATGGCTACACCTTC
>few|NA|TRBJ1-3|TRBV4-1
CASRRTAAGNTIYF
TGCGCCAGCAGGCGGACAGCGGCTGGAAACACCATATATTTT
>NA|NA|TRBJ2-2|TRBV5-1
CASSLWAAANTGELFF
TGCGCCAGCAGCTTGTGGGCAGCCGCGAACACCGGGGAGCTGTTTTTT